This T cell receptor (beta chain) was profiled in a study of OX40 agonist ivuxolimab in advanced cancers. Libraries were prepared by immunoSEQ multiplex PCR; TCRdb keeps only in-frame clonotypes and omits some of them. Of some 80,000 clones detected, around nine tenths appear once; the ten largest clones hold around 0.4%. The CDR3 sequence is 14 residues long. CDR1 is MNHEY, CDR2 SMNVEV, per germline (reference sequence). Trimming left V 5 bases short and J 4 bases short, with 14 bases between. This clonotype was sampled from an adult with an advanced solid tumor such as melanoma, head and neck, liver or kidney cancer. Source: CD4+ or CD8+ T cells sorted from blood, taken in a trial of the OX40 agonist ivuxolimab. This rearrangement joins TRBV27 to TRBJ1-1; TRBD1 is a possible D gene (6 bases). The CDR3 is CASSTRGLGTEAFF. CDR3 nucleotide sequence: TGTGCCAGCAGTACGAGGGGGTTGGGCACTGAAGCTTTCTTT.